These 10 T cell receptor beta chains came from one sample sequenced in a study of pediatric ulcerative colitis. During colonoscopy, one to two rectal pinch biopsies were collected. Produced via immunoSEQ multiplex PCR; TCRdb's table is partial and in-frame only. The sample carries tens of thousands of clones, 73% recorded once. Sequencing was carried out using gut tissue. All receptors derive from a boy between 10 and 17 years old with moderate ulcerative colitis.

The V gene is TRBV5-1, the J gene TRBJ1-2; 9 positions agree with TRBD1. The CDR3 has 15 residues. J gave up 2 bases and V 3 bases, and 5 bases lay outside the gene matches. Germline V gene data show CDR1 as SGHRS and CDR2 as YFSETQ. CDR3 region: CASSWNRGPNYGYTF. DNA for the CDR3: TGCGCCAGCAGCTGGAACAGGGGGCCGAACTATGGCTACACCTTC.

The chain is built from TRBV15 and TRBJ2-1; a weak D match, TRBD2 (5 bases). V was cut by 1 base and J by 7 bases, with 14 bases left in between. The CDR3 loop spans 15 amino acids. Per the germline V gene, CDR1 is LNHNV and CDR2 is YYDKDF (reference sequence). The CDR3 protein is CATSRVSDYLNEQFF. The CDR3 nucleotides are TGTGCCACCAGCAGAGTATCTGACTACTTGAATGAGCAGTTCTTC. Full variable domain (missing parts from reference TRBV15 and TRBJ2-1): DAMVIQNPRYQVTQFGKPVTLSCSQTLNHNVMYWYQQKSSQAPKLLFHYYDKDFNNEADTPDNFQSRRPNTSFCFLDIRSPGLGDTAMYLCATSRVSDYLNEQFFGPGTRLTVL.

The chain carries TRBV7-9 and TRBJ1-2; 9 nucleotides match TRBD1. V gave up 3 bases and J gave up 9 bases; unmatched junction bases: 2. Germline V gene sequence: CDR1 SEHNR, CDR2 FQNEAQ (reference sequence). The CDR3 consists of 12 residues. The CDR3 coding sequence is TGTGCCAGCAGCTTCGGGACAGGGAGCTACACCTTC. Translated, it gives CASSFGTGSYTF. Complete variable domain (other parts from reference TRBV7-9 and TRBJ1-2): DTGVSQNPRHKITKRGQNVTFRCDPISEHNRLYWYRQTLGQGPEFLTYFQNEAQLEKSRLLSDRFSAERPKGSFSTLEIQRTEQGDSAMYLCASSFGTGSYTFGSGTRLTVV.

This clone appeared once. The gene calls are TRBV13 and TRBJ2-6; D remains unclear. CDR3 length: 17 residues. Germline-derived CDR1 and CDR2 are PRHDT and FYEKMQ (reference sequence). V lost 0 bases, J lost 0 bases, and 9 bases lay in between. This CDR3 is CASSLGLAASGANVLTF. CDR3 bases: TGTGCCAGCAGCTTAGGCTTGGCAGCCTCTGGGGCCAACGTCCTGACTTTC.

V gene TRBV5-8 combines with J gene TRBJ2-3; a possible D gene is TRBD1 (5 bases). The CDR3 is 15 amino acids. V dropped 0 bases and J dropped 7 bases, with 15 bases sitting between them. Germline CDR1 is SGHTS and CDR2 is YDEGEE. CDR3 coding DNA: TGTGCCAGCAGCTTGGTTGCCAGGGCAGGGCATACGCAGTATTTT. Protein: CASSLVARAGHTQYF.

This sequence joins TRBV27 and TRBJ1-4, with no clear D. In germline, CDR1 is MNHEY, CDR2 SMNVEV (reference sequence). The CDR3 is 15 residues long. V dropped 5 bases and J dropped 13 bases, with 23 bases sitting between them. For the CDR3, the DNA is TGTGCCAGCAGTCCCATTCTTGAACCCGCCCGGGTACTGTTTTTT. Protein: CASSPILEPARVLFF.

The chain links TRBV19 to TRBJ1-1; D uncertain. Trimming removed 6 bases at V and 1 base at J, with 9 bases between. Germline V gene data show CDR1 as LNHDA and CDR2 as SQIVND (reference sequence). This CDR3 has 13 residues. CDR3 nucleotide sequence: TGTGCCAGTAGGGGAGGGTGGAACACTGAAGCTTTCTTT. As protein: CASRGGWNTEAFF. Full variable domain (outside the CDR3, taken from reference TRBV19 and TRBJ1-1): DGGITQSPKYLFRKEGQNVTLSCEQNLNHDAMYWYRQDPGQGLRLIYYSQIVNDFQKGDIAEGYSVSREKKESFPLTVTSAQKNPTAFYLCASRGGWNTEAFFGQGTRLTVV.

This clone was counted between two and nine times. The chain's CDR3 is CASSSGQLPSNEQFF. CDR3 DNA: TGTGCCAGCAGCTCTGGACAGCTACCCTCGAATGAGCAGTTCTTC. The chain has TRBV7-9 and TRBJ2-1; maybe TRBD1 (6 bases). V dropped 4 bases and J dropped 7 bases, with 17 bases sitting between them. Germline CDR1 reads SEHNR; CDR2 reads FQNEAQ (reference sequence). The CDR3 consists of 15 residues.

This chain connects TRBV7-2 to TRBJ2-1; the D gene is possibly TRBD1 (5 bases). The ends were cut back, 2 bases at V and 8 bases at J, with 10 bases in the middle. The CDR3 consists of 13 residues. Germline V gives CDR1 SGHTA, CDR2 FQGNSA. DNA of the CDR3: TGTGCCAGCAGCTTAAAAGGGGTCGATGAGCAGTTCTTC. Its protein product is CASSLKGVDEQFF.

The chain joins TRBV10-3 to TRBJ1-1; D not resolved. The germline V gene has CDR1 ENHRY and CDR2 SYGVKD. The CDR3 sequence is 14 residues long. Trimming removed 0 bases from V and 1 base from J, with 6 bases in between. CDR3 sequence: CAISESSKNTEAFF. The DNA of the CDR3 is TGTGCCATCAGTGAGTCATCCAAGAACACTGAAGCTTTCTTT.